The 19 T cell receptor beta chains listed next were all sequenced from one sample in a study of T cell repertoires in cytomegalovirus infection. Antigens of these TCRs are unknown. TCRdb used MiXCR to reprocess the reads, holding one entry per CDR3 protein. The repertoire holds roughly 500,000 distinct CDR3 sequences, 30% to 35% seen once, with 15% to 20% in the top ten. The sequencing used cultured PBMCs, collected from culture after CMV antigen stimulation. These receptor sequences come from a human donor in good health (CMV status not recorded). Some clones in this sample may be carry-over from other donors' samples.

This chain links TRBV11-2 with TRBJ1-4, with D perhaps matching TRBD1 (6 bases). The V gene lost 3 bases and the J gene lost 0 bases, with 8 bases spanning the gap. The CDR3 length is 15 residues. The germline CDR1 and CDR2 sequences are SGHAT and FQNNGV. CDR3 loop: CASSFGGATNEKLFF. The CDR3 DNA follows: TGTGCCAGCAGCTTTGGGGGCGCAACTAATGAAAAACTGTTTTTT.

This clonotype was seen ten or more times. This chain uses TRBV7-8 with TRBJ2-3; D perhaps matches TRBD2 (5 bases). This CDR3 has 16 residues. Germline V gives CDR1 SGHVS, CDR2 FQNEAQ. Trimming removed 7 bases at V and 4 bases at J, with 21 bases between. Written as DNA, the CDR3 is TGTGCCAGCACCTTTCTAGCAAGGAGTGGGGCAGATACGCAGTATTTT. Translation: CASTFLARSGADTQYF. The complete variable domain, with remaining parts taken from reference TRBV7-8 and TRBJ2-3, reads GAGVSQSPRYKVAKRGQDVALRCDPISGHVSLFWYQQALGQGPEFLTYFQNEAQLDKSGLPSDRFFAERPEGSVSTLKIQRTQQEDSAVYLCASTFLARSGADTQYFGPGTRLTVL.

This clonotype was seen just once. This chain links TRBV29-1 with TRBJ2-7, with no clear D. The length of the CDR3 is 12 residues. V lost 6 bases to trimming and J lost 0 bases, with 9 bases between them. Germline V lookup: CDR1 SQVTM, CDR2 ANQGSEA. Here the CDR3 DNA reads TGCAGCGTAAGACTGGGCTCCTACGAGCAGTACTTC. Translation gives CSVRLGSYEQYF.

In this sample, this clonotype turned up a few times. This CDR3 reads CASSLAGPGGETQYF. The CDR3, as DNA: TGTGCCAGCAGCTTGGCCGGACCCGGCGGGGAGACCCAGTACTTC. The genes are TRBV7-2 and TRBJ2-5; D possibly corresponds to TRBD2 (5 bases). Germline V gene data show CDR1 as SGHTA and CDR2 as FQGNSA. The CDR3 has 15 residues. Deletions cut 3 bases from V and 5 bases from J, with 16 bases between.

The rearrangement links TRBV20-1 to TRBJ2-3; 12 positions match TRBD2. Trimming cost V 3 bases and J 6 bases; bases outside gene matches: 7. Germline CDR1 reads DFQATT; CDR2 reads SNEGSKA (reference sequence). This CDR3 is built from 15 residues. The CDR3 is CSASVLAGGPDTQYF. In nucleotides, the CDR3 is TGCAGTGCTAGTGTCCTAGCGGGAGGGCCCGATACGCAGTATTTT.

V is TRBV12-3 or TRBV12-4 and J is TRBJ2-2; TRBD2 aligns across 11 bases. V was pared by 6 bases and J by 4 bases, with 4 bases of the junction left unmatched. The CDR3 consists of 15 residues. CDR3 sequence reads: CASSGTSGSTGELFF. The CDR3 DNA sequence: TGTGCCAGCAGCGGGACTAGCGGCTCCACCGGGGAGCTGTTTTTT.

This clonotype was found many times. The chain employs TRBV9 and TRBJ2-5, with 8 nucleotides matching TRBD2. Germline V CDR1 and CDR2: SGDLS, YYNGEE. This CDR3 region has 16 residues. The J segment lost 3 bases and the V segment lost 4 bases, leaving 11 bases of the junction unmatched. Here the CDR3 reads CASSSRSGRLEETQYF. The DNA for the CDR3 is TGTGCCAGCAGCTCACGAAGCGGGAGATTAGAAGAGACCCAGTACTTC.

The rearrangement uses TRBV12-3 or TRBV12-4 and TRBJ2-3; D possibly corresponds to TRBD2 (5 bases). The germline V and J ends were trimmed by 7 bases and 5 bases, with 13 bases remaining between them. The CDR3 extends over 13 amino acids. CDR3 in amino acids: CASTYGGRDTQYF. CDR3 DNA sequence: TGTGCCAGCACCTACGGTGGGAGAGATACGCAGTATTTT.

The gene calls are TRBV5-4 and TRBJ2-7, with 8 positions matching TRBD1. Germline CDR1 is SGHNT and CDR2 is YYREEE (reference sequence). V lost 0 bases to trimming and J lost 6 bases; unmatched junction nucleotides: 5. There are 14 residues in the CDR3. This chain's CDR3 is CASSLGTGQLEQYF. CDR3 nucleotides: TGTGCCAGCAGCTTGGGGACAGGGCAGCTCGAGCAGTACTTC.

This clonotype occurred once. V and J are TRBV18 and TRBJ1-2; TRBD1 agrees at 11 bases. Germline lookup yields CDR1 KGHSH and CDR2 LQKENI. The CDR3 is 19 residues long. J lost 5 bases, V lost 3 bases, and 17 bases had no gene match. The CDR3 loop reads CASSPVPGQGDIGIYGYTF. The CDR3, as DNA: TGTGCCAGCTCACCCGTCCCGGGACAGGGGGATATCGGAATTTATGGCTACACCTTC.

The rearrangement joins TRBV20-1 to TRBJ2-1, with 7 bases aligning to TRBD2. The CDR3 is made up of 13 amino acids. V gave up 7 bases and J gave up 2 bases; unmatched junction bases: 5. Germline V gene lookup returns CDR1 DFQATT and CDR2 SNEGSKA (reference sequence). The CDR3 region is CSGGRGTYNEQFF. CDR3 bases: TGCAGTGGTGGGCGGGGGACCTACAATGAGCAGTTCTTC.

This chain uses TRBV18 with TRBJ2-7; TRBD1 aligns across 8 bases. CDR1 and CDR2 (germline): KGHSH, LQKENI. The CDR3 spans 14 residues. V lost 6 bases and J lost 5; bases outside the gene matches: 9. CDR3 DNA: TGTGCCAGCTCGCTGGACAGGGTCGCCCACGAGCAGTACGTC. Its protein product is CASSLDRVAHEQYV.

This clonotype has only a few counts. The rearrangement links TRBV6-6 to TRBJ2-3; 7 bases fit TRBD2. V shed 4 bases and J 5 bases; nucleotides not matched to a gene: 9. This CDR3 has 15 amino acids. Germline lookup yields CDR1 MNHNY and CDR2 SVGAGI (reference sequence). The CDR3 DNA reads TGTGCCAGCAGTTCCTTCGGGGCGGGAGAAGATACGCAGTATTTT. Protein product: CASSSFGAGEDTQYF.

CDR3 nucleotides: TGTGCCAGCAGCCGGGACAACACTTTTGGGGACGAGCAGTACTTC. This codes for CASSRDNTFGDEQYF. The rearrangement links TRBV2 to TRBJ2-7; D is possibly TRBD1 (6 bases). Germline assignment: CDR1 SNHLY and CDR2 FYNNEI. Trimming removed 6 bases at V and 5 bases at J, with 20 bases between. This CDR3 spans 15 amino acids.

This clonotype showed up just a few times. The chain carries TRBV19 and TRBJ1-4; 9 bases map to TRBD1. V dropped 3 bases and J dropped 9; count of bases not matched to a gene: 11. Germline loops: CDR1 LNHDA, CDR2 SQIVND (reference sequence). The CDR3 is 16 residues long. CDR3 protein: CASSIMPGTGKQKLFF. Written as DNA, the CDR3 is TGTGCCAGTAGTATTATGCCCGGGACAGGGAAACAAAAACTGTTTTTT.

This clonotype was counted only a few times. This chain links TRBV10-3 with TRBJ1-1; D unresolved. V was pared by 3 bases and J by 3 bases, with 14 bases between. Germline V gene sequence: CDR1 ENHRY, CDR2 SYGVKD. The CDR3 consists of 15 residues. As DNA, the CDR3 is TGTGCCATCAGTGACGACCACAATTCTGACACTGAAGCTTTCTTT. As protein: CAISDDHNSDTEAFF.

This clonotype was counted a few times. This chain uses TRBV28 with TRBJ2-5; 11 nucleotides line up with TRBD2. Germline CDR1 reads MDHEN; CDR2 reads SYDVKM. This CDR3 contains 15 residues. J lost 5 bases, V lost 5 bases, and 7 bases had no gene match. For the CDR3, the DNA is TGTGCCAGCAGTAATAGCGGGAGGGCCAGGGAGACCCAGTACTTC. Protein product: CASSNSGRARETQYF.

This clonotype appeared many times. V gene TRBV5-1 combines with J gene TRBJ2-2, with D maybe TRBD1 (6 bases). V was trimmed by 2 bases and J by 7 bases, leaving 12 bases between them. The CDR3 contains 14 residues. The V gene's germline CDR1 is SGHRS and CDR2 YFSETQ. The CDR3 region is CASSFQQGSGELFF. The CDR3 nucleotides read TGCGCCAGCAGCTTCCAACAGGGCAGCGGGGAGCTGTTTTTT.

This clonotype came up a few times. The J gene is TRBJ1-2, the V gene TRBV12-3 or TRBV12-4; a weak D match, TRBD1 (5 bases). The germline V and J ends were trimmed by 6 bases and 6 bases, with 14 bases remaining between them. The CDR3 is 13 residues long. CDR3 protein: CASSLPSGNGYTF. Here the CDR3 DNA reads TGTGCCAGCAGCCTACCCTCAGGGAATGGCTACACCTTC.